This is a list of T cell receptor beta chains from one sample in a study of blood T cell repertoires in COVID-19. Only in-frame clones appear in the TCRdb table, and some are missing; sequencing was by immunoSEQ multiplex PCR. The repertoire holds under 350,000 clones, with less than 90% as singletons. The sample taken for sequencing was peripheral blood. The receptors come from a human donor in a cohort sampled during active COVID-19. The CDR3 runs from the conserved cysteine through the conserved F or W. The order of the fields is D gene, V gene, clone size, J gene, CDR3 DNA, CDR3 protein. The D gene is left open where the match is weak. Only part of the rows carry a size: once, few, many, or a class if the clone is expanded.

d_gene: NA
v_gene: TRBV11-3
abundance: NA
j_gene: TRBJ2-1
CDR3nt: TGTGCCAGCAGCTCTTCTAACCCCCTAAGGAGGGGACCCCACAATGAGCAGTTCTTC
CDR3aa: CASSSSNPLRRGPHNEQFF

d_gene: NA
v_gene: TRBV7-6
abundance: NA
j_gene: TRBJ2-7
CDR3nt: TGTGCCAGCAGCCGGGGAGATGGGAACCCCTACGAGCAGTACTTC
CDR3aa: CASSRGDGNPYEQYF

d_gene: NA
v_gene: TRBV6-1
abundance: NA
j_gene: TRBJ2-2
CDR3nt: TGTGCCAGCAGTGAAGCCCCGGGAACCGGGGAGCTGTTTTTT
CDR3aa: CASSEAPGTGELFF

d_gene: TRBD2
v_gene: TRBV10-3
abundance: few
j_gene: TRBJ2-1
CDR3nt: TGTGCCATCAGTGAGCCGAGGGGCAGGTCTAGCGGGAGGGCATCTGACAATGAGCAGTTCTTC
CDR3aa: CAISEPRGRSSGRASDNEQFF

d_gene: TRBD1
v_gene: TRBV5-5
abundance: NA
j_gene: TRBJ2-2
CDR3nt: TGTGCCAGCAGCTCAATTCCCGGGACAGGGAACACCGGGGAGCTGTTTTTT
CDR3aa: CASSSIPGTGNTGELFF

d_gene: NA
v_gene: TRBV4-1
abundance: NA
j_gene: TRBJ2-1
CDR3nt: TGCGCCAGCAGCCTACGTAGCTCCTACAATGAGCAGTTCTTC
CDR3aa: CASSLRSSYNEQFF

d_gene: TRBD1
v_gene: TRBV9
abundance: NA
j_gene: TRBJ2-3
CDR3nt: TGTGCCAGCAGCCCAGGGGGTATTTGGTCGGATACGCAGTATTTT
CDR3aa: CASSPGGIWSDTQYF

d_gene: TRBD2
v_gene: TRBV4-3
abundance: NA
j_gene: TRBJ2-7
CDR3nt: TGCGCCAGCAGCCAAGAGAGTGCGGGGGGCGTCCCATACGAGCAGTACTTC
CDR3aa: CASSQESAGGVPYEQYF

d_gene: TRBD1
v_gene: TRBV18
abundance: NA
j_gene: TRBJ1-2
CDR3nt: TGTGCCAGCTCACCGGGCAAGGACAGGGGGTCTGGCTACACCTTC
CDR3aa: CASSPGKDRGSGYTF

d_gene: TRBD2
v_gene: TRBV6-5
abundance: NA
j_gene: TRBJ2-7
CDR3nt: TGTGCCAGCAGTTATGGGCGGGGGAGCTCCTACGAGCAGTACTTC
CDR3aa: CASSYGRGSSYEQYF

d_gene: TRBD2
v_gene: TRBV3-1/TRBV3-2
abundance: NA
j_gene: TRBJ2-7
CDR3nt: TGTGCCAGCAGCCAACGGGGACTAGCCCACGAGCAGTACTTC
CDR3aa: CASSQRGLAHEQYF

d_gene: NA
v_gene: TRBV9
abundance: NA
j_gene: TRBJ1-3
CDR3nt: TGTGCCAGCAGCCCCCGGACACATAGCTCTGGAAACACCATATATTTT
CDR3aa: CASSPRTHSSGNTIYF

d_gene: TRBD2
v_gene: TRBV18
abundance: NA
j_gene: TRBJ2-3
CDR3nt: TGTGCCAGCTCACCCTTGGGTAGCGGGGGTAGCACAGATACGCAGTATTTT
CDR3aa: CASSPLGSGGSTDTQYF

d_gene: NA
v_gene: TRBV18
abundance: NA
j_gene: TRBJ1-1
CDR3nt: TGTGCCAGCTCACCACAGGGGAATACTGAAGCTTTCTTT
CDR3aa: CASSPQGNTEAFF

d_gene: NA
v_gene: TRBV7-2
abundance: NA
j_gene: TRBJ2-7
CDR3nt: TGTGCCAGCAGCTTAGAAGGTGGGGCCAGCGGGCGCACCTACGAGCAGTACTTC
CDR3aa: CASSLEGGASGRTYEQYF

d_gene: TRBD1
v_gene: TRBV6-6
abundance: NA
j_gene: TRBJ2-5
CDR3nt: TGTGCCAGCAGTCGAGGGACAGGGGTATTGCCAGAGACCCAGTACTTC
CDR3aa: CASSRGTGVLPETQYF

d_gene: TRBD2
v_gene: TRBV6-5
abundance: once
j_gene: TRBJ2-3
CDR3nt: TGTGCCAGCAGTTACTCCCTAGCGGACACAGATACGCAGTATTTT
CDR3aa: CASSYSLADTDTQYF

d_gene: NA
v_gene: TRBV2
abundance: NA
j_gene: TRBJ2-7
CDR3nt: TGTGCCAGCAGTGTGACAGGTCGCGAGCAGTACTTC
CDR3aa: CASSVTGREQYF

d_gene: NA
v_gene: TRBV19
abundance: NA
j_gene: TRBJ1-3
CDR3nt: TGTGCCAGTAGTACAGGGGCTGGAAACACCATATATTTT
CDR3aa: CASSTGAGNTIYF

d_gene: TRBD2
v_gene: TRBV18
abundance: NA
j_gene: TRBJ2-1
CDR3nt: TGTGCCAGCTCAATTGGGTTAGAGGCGGGAGTCCGCTACAATGAGCAGTTCTTC
CDR3aa: CASSIGLEAGVRYNEQFF

d_gene: NA
v_gene: TRBV4-1
abundance: NA
j_gene: TRBJ1-2
CDR3nt: TGCGCCAGCAGCCAAGAGGGGGCCGTCGCTAACTATGGCTACACCTTC
CDR3aa: CASSQEGAVANYGYTF

d_gene: TRBD1
v_gene: TRBV29-1
abundance: NA
j_gene: TRBJ1-1
CDR3nt: TGCAGCGGCGGACAGGGTTCGAACACTGAAGCTTTCTTT
CDR3aa: CSGGQGSNTEAFF

d_gene: NA
v_gene: TRBV7-2
abundance: NA
j_gene: TRBJ2-7
CDR3nt: TGTGCCAGCAGCTTGGACAGAATCGGCGAGCAGTACTTC
CDR3aa: CASSLDRIGEQYF

d_gene: TRBD2
v_gene: TRBV7-6
abundance: NA
j_gene: TRBJ2-1
CDR3nt: TGTGCCAGCAGCCATTTAGCGGGAGTAGTCTACAATGAGCAGTTCTTC
CDR3aa: CASSHLAGVVYNEQFF

d_gene: NA
v_gene: TRBV28
abundance: NA
j_gene: TRBJ2-1
CDR3nt: TGTGCCAGCAGTCTTTATACCCCTCCCGGGACACTTGGGAAGCAGTTCTTC
CDR3aa: CASSLYTPPGTLGKQFF

d_gene: NA
v_gene: TRBV27
abundance: NA
j_gene: TRBJ1-4
CDR3nt: TGTGCCAGCAGTCCCCGACAGGCTCCTAATGAAAAACTGTTTTTT
CDR3aa: CASSPRQAPNEKLFF

d_gene: TRBD1
v_gene: TRBV19
abundance: NA
j_gene: TRBJ1-5
CDR3nt: TGTGCCAGTAATTCCCGGGACAGGCGTCAGCCCCAGCATTTT
CDR3aa: CASNSRDRRQPQHF

d_gene: TRBD2
v_gene: TRBV7-9
abundance: NA
j_gene: TRBJ2-4
CDR3nt: TGTGCCAGCAGCCCAGGACGGGAGGCCAACATTCAGTACTTC
CDR3aa: CASSPGREANIQYF

d_gene: TRBD1
v_gene: TRBV19
abundance: NA
j_gene: TRBJ1-2
CDR3nt: TGTGCCAGTAGTATAGATCCCCGACAGGGGGCTGGAGGCTACACCTTC
CDR3aa: CASSIDPRQGAGGYTF

d_gene: TRBD2
v_gene: TRBV5-1
abundance: NA
j_gene: TRBJ2-1
CDR3nt: TGCGCCAGCAGCTCCGGGGCTAGCGGTAACAATGAGCAGTTCTTC
CDR3aa: CASSSGASGNNEQFF

d_gene: NA
v_gene: TRBV5-4
abundance: many
j_gene: TRBJ1-2
CDR3nt: TGTGCCAGCAGCGACTTTGGTGGCGGCTATGGCTACACCTTC
CDR3aa: CASSDFGGGYGYTF

d_gene: NA
v_gene: TRBV19
abundance: NA
j_gene: TRBJ1-3
CDR3nt: TGTGCCAGTAGTATAATGACAAGGTCTGGAAACACCATATATTTT
CDR3aa: CASSIMTRSGNTIYF

d_gene: TRBD1
v_gene: TRBV5-4
abundance: NA
j_gene: TRBJ1-2
CDR3nt: TGTGCCAGCAGCTACCGGGACAGGGTCGGTGGCTACACCTTC
CDR3aa: CASSYRDRVGGYTF

d_gene: TRBD2
v_gene: TRBV6-1
abundance: NA
j_gene: TRBJ2-4
CDR3nt: TGTGCCAGCAGTGAAGGTAGCGGGAGTCGGAACATTCAGTACTTC
CDR3aa: CASSEGSGSRNIQYF

d_gene: NA
v_gene: TRBV12-3/TRBV12-4
abundance: few
j_gene: TRBJ2-7
CDR3nt: TGTGCCAGCAGCAGGGCCTACGAGCAGTACTTC
CDR3aa: CASSRAYEQYF

d_gene: TRBD1
v_gene: TRBV28
abundance: NA
j_gene: TRBJ1-3
CDR3nt: TGTGCCAGCAGTCGGGACAGTCTAAACACCATATATTTT
CDR3aa: CASSRDSLNTIYF

d_gene: NA
v_gene: TRBV5-4
abundance: NA
j_gene: TRBJ1-3
CDR3nt: TGTGCCAGCAGCTTGATGGGGGGCTCTGGAAACACCATATATTTT
CDR3aa: CASSLMGGSGNTIYF

d_gene: NA
v_gene: TRBV3-1/TRBV3-2
abundance: NA
j_gene: TRBJ1-1
CDR3nt: TGTGCCAGCAGTCCCCCGGGGAAGGATGAAGCTTTCTTT
CDR3aa: CASSPPGKDEAFF

d_gene: NA
v_gene: TRBV7-8
abundance: NA
j_gene: TRBJ1-5
CDR3nt: TGTGCCAGCAGCTTAGTACAGGATAGCCAGCCCCAGCATTTT
CDR3aa: CASSLVQDSQPQHF

d_gene: TRBD1
v_gene: TRBV5-1
abundance: NA
j_gene: TRBJ2-5
CDR3nt: TGCGCCAGCAGCTTGGTTTTCGGGACAGGGCCTCTTTCGGAGACCCAGTACTTC
CDR3aa: CASSLVFGTGPLSETQYF

d_gene: TRBD1
v_gene: TRBV18
abundance: NA
j_gene: TRBJ1-1
CDR3nt: TGTGCCAGCCTACCCTCCGACAGGGCGTGGGCTGAAGCTTTCTTT
CDR3aa: CASLPSDRAWAEAFF

d_gene: TRBD2
v_gene: TRBV3-1/TRBV3-2
abundance: NA
j_gene: TRBJ2-2
CDR3nt: TGTGCCAGCAGCCAAGAGACGGGACTAGCGGGAGTCACCGGGGAGCTGTTTTTT
CDR3aa: CASSQETGLAGVTGELFF

d_gene: NA
v_gene: TRBV4-2
abundance: NA
j_gene: TRBJ1-1
CDR3nt: TGTGCCAGCAGCCAAGATGACGGGGGGGGGCACACTGAAGCTTTCTTT
CDR3aa: CASSQDDGGGHTEAFF

d_gene: TRBD1
v_gene: TRBV28
abundance: NA
j_gene: TRBJ2-5
CDR3nt: TGTGCCAGCAGGCTGACAGGGTTGGAGACCCAGTACTTC
CDR3aa: CASRLTGLETQYF

d_gene: NA
v_gene: TRBV23-1
abundance: NA
j_gene: TRBJ1-5
CDR3nt: TGCGCCAGCAGTAGAGGGGGTAACAATCAGCCCCAGCATTTT
CDR3aa: CASSRGGNNQPQHF

d_gene: TRBD2
v_gene: TRBV25-1
abundance: NA
j_gene: TRBJ2-1
CDR3nt: TGTGCCAGCAGTGAAGGGCTAGGACTAGCGGGAGGAAATGAGCAGTTCTTC
CDR3aa: CASSEGLGLAGGNEQFF

d_gene: NA
v_gene: TRBV20-1
abundance: NA
j_gene: TRBJ1-2
CDR3nt: TGCAGTGCTGCCAGATCCTATGGCTACACCTTC
CDR3aa: CSAARSYGYTF

d_gene: NA
v_gene: TRBV12-3/TRBV12-4
abundance: NA
j_gene: TRBJ1-4
CDR3nt: TGTGCCAGCAGTTTACCGTCTCAAAAACTGTTTTTT
CDR3aa: CASSLPSQKLFF

d_gene: NA
v_gene: TRBV5-1
abundance: many
j_gene: TRBJ1-1
CDR3nt: TGCGCCAGCAGCTTGGACGTTCTGGGGGGCACTGAAGCTTTCTTT
CDR3aa: CASSLDVLGGTEAFF

d_gene: TRBD1
v_gene: TRBV9
abundance: few
j_gene: TRBJ1-6
CDR3nt: TGTGCCAGCAGCCACGGGACAGGATCCTATAATTCACCCCTCCACTTT
CDR3aa: CASSHGTGSYNSPLHF

d_gene: NA
v_gene: TRBV7-6
abundance: NA
j_gene: TRBJ2-7
CDR3nt: TGTGCCAGCAGCTTAGAATCAGGCAGGTACTACGAGCAGTACTTC
CDR3aa: CASSLESGRYYEQYF

d_gene: TRBD2
v_gene: TRBV7-6
abundance: NA
j_gene: TRBJ2-7
CDR3nt: TGTGCCAGCAGCTTGGGGACTAGCGATACGAGCTCCTACGAGCAGTACTTC
CDR3aa: CASSLGTSDTSSYEQYF

d_gene: TRBD1
v_gene: TRBV5-1
abundance: NA
j_gene: TRBJ2-2
CDR3nt: TGCGCCAGCAGCTTTGACACTAGGGGGCAGAGGACCGGGGAGCTGTTTTTT
CDR3aa: CASSFDTRGQRTGELFF

d_gene: TRBD2
v_gene: TRBV6-5
abundance: NA
j_gene: TRBJ2-2
CDR3nt: TGTGCCAGCGGACTAGCGGGAGGTACCGGGGAGCTGTTTTTT
CDR3aa: CASGLAGGTGELFF